These 27 T cell receptor beta chains share one sample of origin, sequenced in a study of Graves' ophthalmopathy and Graves' hyperthyroidism. Amplified material comprised TCR beta CDR3 regions derived from RNA transcripts. The workflow started with a first-round RT-PCR run with HTBI primers and then moved on to a second-round multiplex PCR. TCRdb re-derived calls from the multiplex PCR reads in MiXCR, one entry per CDR3 protein. The sample contains fewer than 650,000 distinct CDR3 sequences, about 20% of which appear only once. Sequenced: peripheral blood. The receptors come from a woman aged 18-30 years with stable Graves' hyperthyroidism. Some clones in this sample may be carry-over from other donors' samples.

The chain uses TRBV12-5 and TRBJ1-6; no clear D gene. Germline V gives CDR1 LGHNT, CDR2 FRNRAP. Trimming took 0 bases from V and 8 from J, leaving 8 bases between them. The CDR3 consists of 14 residues. CDR3 DNA sequence: TGTGCTAGTGGTTTGGTGCAGGCTGATTCACCCCTCCACTTT. This encodes CASGLVQADSPLHF.

This clonotype was observed a handful of times. The chain has TRBV27 and TRBJ1-2, with 7 bases lining up with TRBD1. V trimming: 7 bases; J trimming: 6 bases; junction bases outside the gene matches: 11. Germline V gives CDR1 MNHEY, CDR2 SMNVEV (reference sequence). The CDR3 totals 14 residues. The CDR3 spells CASKKPTGTDGYTF. The CDR3 nucleotides are TGTGCCAGCAAGAAACCTACCGGGACAGATGGCTACACCTTC.

This clonotype has at least ten counts. The chain uses TRBV2 and TRBJ1-1; 9 bases agree with TRBD1. CDR1 is SNHLY and CDR2 is FYNNEI in the germline V gene. CDR3 length equals 15 residues. Germline trimming cut 6 bases from V and 5 bases from J; bases unmatched to any gene: 10. The CDR3 loop reads CASSPTGTGLTEAFF. Here the CDR3 DNA reads TGTGCCAGCAGCCCGACCGGGACAGGGTTAACTGAAGCTTTCTTT. The complete variable domain, with remaining parts taken from reference TRBV2 and TRBJ1-1, reads EPEVTQTPSHQVTQMGQEVILRCVPISNHLYFYWYRQILGQKVEFLVSFYNNEISEKSEIFDDQFSVERPDGSNFTLKIRSTKLEDSAMYFCASSPTGTGLTEAFFGQGTRLTVV.

This chain joins TRBV12-3 or TRBV12-4 and TRBJ2-5; TRBD1 might be the D (5 bases). V was pared by 4 bases and J by 5 bases, with 14 bases between. This CDR3 has 14 amino acids. The CDR3 sequence is CASSWAAGWETQYF. In DNA, the CDR3 is TGTGCCAGCAGTTGGGCGGCAGGGTGGGAGACCCAGTACTTC.

This clonotype was counted ten times or more. The chain is built from TRBV29-1 and TRBJ1-1, with D uncertain. With 7 bases removed from V and 5 bases from J, the gap between germline ends came to 20 bases. Looked up from germline, CDR1 is SQVTM and CDR2 is ANQGSEA. The CDR3 runs to 14 residues. DNA of the CDR3: TGCAGCGCCCAAATACATGGCGGGCGAACTGAAGCTTTCTTT. Encoded protein: CSAQIHGGRTEAFF.

The J gene is TRBJ1-6, the V gene TRBV28; a possible D gene is TRBD1 (5 bases). The V end was cut by 2 bases, the J end by 2 bases, with 13 bases between. Looked up from germline, CDR1 is MDHEN and CDR2 is SYDVKM. The CDR3 loop spans 17 amino acids. The DNA of the CDR3 is TGTGCCAGCAGTTTAAGGGGAACAGTGACCTATAATTCACCCCTCCACTTT. This translates into CASSLRGTVTYNSPLHF.

This clonotype was counted ten times or more. This chain links TRBV6-5 with TRBJ1-2; possibly TRBD1 for D (5 bases). V was clipped by 0 bases and J by 7 bases, with 12 bases between them. Germline loops: CDR1 MNHEY, CDR2 SVGAGI. The CDR3 loop spans 14 amino acids. CDR3: CASSYSRRVGGYTF. The CDR3 bases are TGTGCCAGCAGTTACTCCCGCAGGGTGGGTGGCTACACCTTC.

The chain couples TRBV6-1 to TRBJ2-2, with D perhaps TRBD2 (7 bases). The V gene's germline CDR1 is MNHNS and CDR2 SASEGT. Trimming shortened V by 2 bases and J by 7 bases, and 14 bases separated the two germline ends. The CDR3 is 15 amino acids. DNA for the CDR3: TGTGCCAGCAGTGAATGGAGGGGGGGTGGCGGGGAGCTGTTTTTT. Residues: CASSEWRGGGGELFF.

This clonotype has only a few counts. This chain joins TRBV11-2 and TRBJ1-1; 7 positions agree with TRBD1. The CDR3 runs to 17 residues. Germline-derived CDR1 and CDR2 are SGHAT and FQNNGV. J lost 0 bases, V lost 4 bases, and 11 bases had no gene match. In DNA form, the CDR3 reads TGTGCCAGCAGCTCCTCGACAGGGCTCCGACTGAACACTGAAGCTTTCTTT. Translated, it gives CASSSSTGLRLNTEAFF.

The table lists this clonotype with many counts. J is TRBJ1-6 and V is TRBV6-1; D unresolved. V lost 6 bases and J lost 7, with 13 bases in between. This CDR3 is built from 14 residues. Germline assignment: CDR1 MNHNS and CDR2 SASEGT. The chain's CDR3 is CASRSIGTNSPLHF. The DNA of the CDR3 is TGTGCCAGCAGGTCTATTGGAACAAATTCACCCCTCCACTTT.

This clonotype was found many times. The chain employs TRBV12-5 and TRBJ2-5; D gene ambiguous. Trimming took off 2 bases at V and 4 bases at J, with 11 bases between the two ends. The CDR3 sequence is 14 residues long. Germline CDR1 reads LGHNT; CDR2 reads FRNRAP. The CDR3: CASGLYDLPETQYF. CDR3 DNA sequence: TGTGCTAGTGGTTTGTATGACCTCCCAGAGACCCAGTACTTC. The whole variable domain, filled in from reference TRBV12-5 and TRBJ2-5, reads DARVTQTPRHKVTEMGQEVTMRCQPILGHNTVFWYRQTMMQGLELLAYFRNRAPLDDSGMPKDRFSAEMPDATLATLKIQPSEPRDSAVYFCASGLYDLPETQYFGPGTRLLVL.

A few counts support this clonotype. The chain is built from TRBV3-1 and TRBJ2-7; D gene ambiguous. In germline, CDR1 is LGHDT, CDR2 YNNKEL (reference sequence). V lost 0 bases and J lost 7, with 10 bases in between. The CDR3 contains 13 residues. The CDR3 sequence: CASSQDFDSEQYF. The DNA of the CDR3 is TGTGCCAGCAGCCAAGATTTTGACTCTGAGCAGTACTTC.

At least ten counts were recorded for this clonotype. This sequence joins TRBV5-1 and TRBJ1-2; D might be TRBD1 (6 bases). In germline, CDR1 is SGHRS, CDR2 YFSETQ. The CDR3 covers 14 residues. The V end was cut by 4 bases, the J end by 8 bases, with 18 bases between. CDR3 sequence: CASSEESGTRGYTF. CDR3 sequence (DNA): TGCGCCAGCAGCGAAGAATCCGGGACACGGGGCTACACCTTC.

This clonotype appeared a few times. V is TRBV4-1 and J is TRBJ2-5; 8 bases line up with TRBD2. The CDR3 sequence is 18 residues long. J was trimmed by 4 bases and V by 2 bases; bases with no gene match: 15. Germline values: CDR1 MGHRA, CDR2 YSYEKL. CDR3 DNA: TGCGCCAGCAGCCAACAACCGGGGGGGCCGAGATCCCTAGAGACCCAGTACTTC. Residues: CASSQQPGGPRSLETQYF.

This clonotype was counted at least ten times. The V gene is TRBV6-5, the J gene TRBJ2-1; unclear D gene. The CDR3 covers 14 residues. Trimming stripped 0 bases from V and 3 bases from J, with 6 bases between. Germline loops: CDR1 MNHEY, CDR2 SVGAGI. CDR3 sequence (DNA): TGTGCCAGCAGTTACTCCGAGAACTACAATGAGCAGTTCTTC. This translates into CASSYSENYNEQFF.

This clonotype was found a few times. The rearrangement links TRBV6-1 to TRBJ2-7; D perhaps matches TRBD1 (5 bases). This CDR3 spans 14 amino acids. Looked up from germline, CDR1 is MNHNS and CDR2 is SASEGT. V lost 5 bases and J 5 bases, leaving 16 bases between the germline ends. The CDR3 region is CASSPDTESDEQYF. The CDR3 DNA sequence: TGTGCCAGCAGTCCGGACACGGAGTCCGACGAGCAGTACTTC.

This clonotype appeared many times. V is TRBV28 and J is TRBJ1-2, with a weak D call TRBD1 (5 bases). Germline-derived CDR1 and CDR2 are MDHEN and SYDVKM. The CDR3 runs 15 residues. Trimming removed 1 base from V and 2 bases from J, with 11 bases in between. CDR3 DNA: TGTGCCAGCAGTTTATCAGGGATCCCCAACTATGGCTACACCTTC. It translates to CASSLSGIPNYGYTF.

The J gene is TRBJ2-7, the V gene TRBV3-1; 9 bases align to TRBD1. V shed 3 bases, J shed 2 bases, and the junction held 8 bases outside the gene matches. Germline lookup yields CDR1 LGHDT and CDR2 YNNKEL (reference sequence). The CDR3 covers 16 residues. CDR3 region: CASSQDIRDRAYEQYF. The CDR3 coding sequence is TGTGCCAGCAGCCAGGATATCCGGGACAGGGCCTACGAGCAGTACTTC.

This clonotype was counted many times. The gene calls are TRBV20-1 and TRBJ1-5; TRBD1 is a possible D gene (5 bases). V lost 5 bases and J lost 4, with 12 bases in between. CDR3 size: 13 residues. CDR1 DFQATT and CDR2 SNEGSKA come from the germline V gene (reference sequence). CDR3 DNA sequence: TGCAGTGCTGAACGGGGGGGGAATCAGCCCCAGCATTTT. This translates into CSAERGGNQPQHF.

Points on this clonotype: A clone one base away is much larger, so this may be a read error. This chain uses TRBV11-2 with TRBJ2-3; TRBD2 matches 11 bases. Trimming at V came to 6 bases and at J to 2 bases, leaving 1 base not matched to a gene. The CDR3 runs 14 residues. Per germline, CDR1 SGHAT and CDR2 FQNNGV. The CDR3 loop is CASRLAGVTDTQYF. CDR3 nucleotide sequence: TGTGCCAGCAGACTAGCGGGGGTCACAGATACGCAGTATTTT.

This clonotype was detected many times. The gene calls are TRBV5-1 and TRBJ1-1; 12 nucleotides match TRBD1. Germline V gene lookup returns CDR1 SGHRS and CDR2 YFSETQ. V shed 4 bases, J shed 1 base, and the junction held 8 bases outside the gene matches. The CDR3 extends over 17 amino acids. DNA of the CDR3: TGCGCCAGCAGCATTGGGACAGGGGGCCAAAGGAACACTGAAGCTTTCTTT. As protein: CASSIGTGGQRNTEAFF. Filled out from reference TRBV5-1 and TRBJ1-1, the complete variable domain reads KAGVTQTPRYLIKTRGQQVTLSCSPISGHRSVSWYQQTPGQGLQFLFEYFSETQRNKGNFPGRFSGRQFSNSRSEMNVSTLELGDSALYLCASSIGTGGQRNTEAFFGQGTRLTVV.

This clonotype appeared many times. V usage is TRBV12-3 or TRBV12-4 and J usage is TRBJ2-7; TRBD1 matches at 8 bases. The CDR3 has 12 residues. The V and J ends lost 3 bases and 6 bases, in that order; junction bases with no gene match: 1. CDR3 in amino acids: CASSFGQGEQYF. As DNA, the CDR3 is TGTGCCAGCAGTTTCGGACAGGGCGAGCAGTACTTC.

Many counts were recorded for this clonotype. J is TRBJ2-2 and V is TRBV11-1; 11 bases line up with TRBD2. The V gene's germline CDR1 is SGHAT and CDR2 FQDESV (reference sequence). V dropped 6 bases and J dropped 2; count of bases not matched to a gene: 5. This CDR3 contains 16 residues. The CDR3 sequence: CASRITSGGNTGELFF. CDR3 coding DNA: TGTGCCAGCAGAATAACTAGCGGGGGAAACACCGGGGAGCTGTTTTTT.

This chain uses TRBV20-1 with TRBJ2-3; 9 bases are shared with TRBD2. The CDR3 has 15 amino acids. V shed 1 base, J shed 3 bases, and the junction held 5 bases outside the gene matches. CDR1 is DFQATT and CDR2 is SNEGSKA in the germline V gene (reference sequence). As DNA, the CDR3 is TGCAGTGCTAGAGGGCTAGCGGGGTGGACAGATACGCAGTATTTT. Translating gives CSARGLAGWTDTQYF.

This clonotype was seen repeatedly, ten times or more. The junction differs from germline at one of its ends, possibly a read error. This sequence joins TRBV12-3 or TRBV12-4 and TRBJ1-1, with TRBD1 matching over 8 bases. There are 14 residues in the CDR3. Written as DNA, the CDR3 is TGTACCAGCAGGAGGGGACAGGTGAACACTGGAGCTTTCTTT. It specifies CTSRRGQVNTGAFF.

This clonotype was seen at least ten times. V gene TRBV6-1 combines with J gene TRBJ1-5; 9 nucleotides match TRBD1. The germline V gene has CDR1 MNHNS and CDR2 SASEGT. V lost 6 bases to trimming and J lost 5 bases; unmatched junction nucleotides: 8. This CDR3 spans 15 amino acids. CDR3 region: CASRPGTGLYQPQHF. Written as DNA, the CDR3 is TGTGCCAGCAGACCCGGGACAGGGTTGTATCAGCCCCAGCATTTT.

The V call is TRBV27, the J call TRBJ1-1, with unresolved D. Germline V gives CDR1 MNHEY, CDR2 SMNVEV (reference sequence). The V gene lost 0 bases and the J gene lost 1 base, with 9 bases spanning the gap. This CDR3 spans 15 amino acids. The CDR3, as DNA: TGTGCCAGCAGTTTATCGTGGGGAGGGAACACTGAAGCTTTCTTT. Its protein product is CASSLSWGGNTEAFF.